These 10 T cell receptor beta chains originate from one sample sequenced in a study of CD4+ T cells in melanoma. Using immunoSEQ multiplex PCR, the repertoire was profiled, and TCRdb retains in-frame clones only, with some absent. The sample holds fewer than 15,000 clones; roughly 66% are singletons and the top ten take about 14%. Material: cells from a culture (not recorded whether cultured in vitro). The receptors derive from a human donor with melanoma.

The rearrangement joins TRBV6-1 to TRBJ2-5; no firm D call. The CDR3 sequence is 13 residues long. Germline V gives CDR1 MNHNS, CDR2 SASEGT. The V and J ends lost 5 bases and 4 bases respectively, with 11 bases between them. CDR3 residues: CASSSQLRETQYF. Here the CDR3 DNA reads TGTGCCAGCAGTTCACAGCTTAGAGAGACCCAGTACTTC.

This clone was recorded only once. This chain links TRBV5-1 with TRBJ2-5; D may be TRBD1 or TRBD2 (5 bases each). The V gene's germline CDR1 is SGHRS and CDR2 YFSETQ. The CDR3 is 17 residues long. V was shortened by 4 bases and J by 2 bases, with 21 bases between the two germline ends. The CDR3, as DNA: TGCGCCAGCAGCCGTGGAGGCAACAGGAAATCACAAGAGACCCAGTACTTC. Residues: CASSRGGNRKSQETQYF.

V gene TRBV18 combines with J gene TRBJ1-2, with TRBD1 matching 11 bases. Per germline, CDR1 KGHSH and CDR2 LQKENI. V lost 5 bases to trimming and J lost 5 bases; unmatched junction nucleotides: 4. The CDR3 extends over 14 amino acids. The CDR3 spells CASSSGQGAYGYTF. The CDR3 DNA reads as TGTGCCAGCTCATCAGGACAGGGGGCGTATGGCTACACCTTC.

The chain is built from TRBV7-2 and TRBJ2-7; D is possibly TRBD1 (6 bases). In germline, CDR1 is SGHTA, CDR2 FQGNSA. The CDR3 has 14 amino acids. Trimming removed 5 bases from V and 2 bases from J, with 13 bases in between. CDR3 sequence: CASSPDRFAYEQYF. CDR3 nucleotides: TGTGCCAGCAGCCCAGACAGGTTCGCCTACGAGCAGTACTTC. The entire variable domain, with the rest obtained from reference TRBV7-2 and TRBJ2-7, is as follows: GAGVSQSPSNKVTEKGKDVELRCDPISGHTALYWYRQSLGQGLEFLIYFQGNSAPDKSGLPSDRFSAERTGGSVSTLTIQRTQQEDSAVYLCASSPDRFAYEQYFGPGTRLTVT.

This chain joins TRBV5-1 and TRBJ1-1; TRBD1 is a possible D gene (5 bases). The CDR3 has 15 amino acids. V gave up 4 bases and J gave up 3 bases, with 16 bases separating them. Germline CDR1 SGHRS, CDR2 YFSETQ. The CDR3 spells CASSPGGGFDTEAFF. DNA for the CDR3: TGCGCCAGCAGCCCCGGCGGGGGTTTCGACACTGAAGCTTTCTTT.

This clone was observed a few times. The chain carries TRBV19 and TRBJ1-5, with a weak D call TRBD1 (5 bases). V shed 5 bases and J shed 2 bases, with 13 bases lying between them. CDR3 length: 15 amino acids. CDR1 LNHDA and CDR2 SQIVND come from the germline V gene (reference sequence). In nucleotides, the CDR3 is TGTGCCAGTAGTCAGGGACGCTCGGGCAATCAGCCCCAGCATTTT. This codes for CASSQGRSGNQPQHF.

The chain uses TRBV19 and TRBJ2-1; D unresolved. The germline gives CDR1 LNHDA, CDR2 SQIVND (reference sequence). This CDR3 has 13 amino acids. The ends were cut back, 6 bases at V and 5 bases at J, with 11 bases in the middle. The CDR3: CASSGRVNNEQFF. The CDR3 nucleotides are TGTGCCAGTAGCGGAAGAGTCAACAATGAGCAGTTCTTC.

J is TRBJ2-5 and V is TRBV11-2, with D perhaps TRBD2 (6 bases). There are 14 residues in the CDR3. Germline-derived CDR1 and CDR2 are SGHAT and FQNNGV. Between the trimmed V and J ends, which lost 3 bases and 5 bases, there was a span of 13 bases. The CDR3 DNA reads TGTGCCAGCAGCTTCGTTGGGGGAGGTGAGACCCAGTACTTC. Translated: CASSFVGGGETQYF.

The rearrangement links TRBV2 to TRBJ1-5; D remains unclear. The CDR3 consists of 16 residues. V was clipped by 6 bases and J by 5 bases, with 20 bases between them. The germline gives CDR1 SNHLY, CDR2 FYNNEI. The CDR3 sequence is CASRDWSDLWDQPQHF. CDR3 nucleotide sequence: TGTGCCAGCAGGGACTGGTCCGATTTATGGGATCAGCCCCAGCATTTT.

The chain combines TRBV19 with TRBJ1-6; D is perhaps TRBD1 (6 bases). Germline V gene sequence: CDR1 LNHDA, CDR2 SQIVND (reference sequence). CDR3 length equals 23 residues. With 3 bases removed from V and 0 bases from J, the gap between germline ends came to 30 bases. Here the CDR3 reads CASSINDLRLGGTPISYNSPLHF. The CDR3 DNA sequence: TGTGCCAGTAGTATTAACGACTTACGTCTGGGGGGGACACCGATCTCCTATAATTCACCCCTCCACTTT.